Listed below are T cell receptor beta chains from one sample, sequenced in a study of human T cells and chemical hapten exposure. MiXCR, run by TCRdb on the RACE reads, gives a single entry per CDR3 protein. The table lists tens of thousands of distinct CDR3 sequences, about 9.4% of them singletons. The input for sequencing was whole blood, taken in connection with sensitization to the hapten diphenylcyclopropenone (DPC). The receptor source for this set is a woman aged 45-59 years with alopecia areata. Some clones in this sample may be carry-over from other donors' samples. Each CDR3 is given with its conserved first and last residue. The order of the fields is clone size, V gene, D gene, J gene, CDR3 DNA, CDR3 protein. The D gene is left open where the match is weak. Clone sizes are given selectively: once, few, many, or a class where the clone is expanded.

size: few; V: TRBV7-2; D: -; J: TRBJ1-2; DNA: TGTGCCAGCAGCTCCCAAGGCCGTGGCTACACCTTC; CDR3: CASSSQGRGYTF
size: -; V: TRBV12-3/TRBV12-4; D: TRBD2; J: TRBJ2-1; DNA: TGTGCCAGCAGAGAGAACCGGGACTATTCAAATGAGCAGTTCTTC; CDR3: CASRENRDYSNEQFF
size: -; V: TRBV27; D: -; J: TRBJ2-7; DNA: TGTGCCAGCAGCCCTTCCTCTAGCTCCTACGAGCAGTACTTC; CDR3: CASSPSSSSYEQYF
size: -; V: TRBV3-1; D: TRBD1; J: TRBJ2-3; DNA: TGTGCCAGCACCCCACGGACAGGGGGAGCAGATACGCAGTATTTT; CDR3: CASTPRTGGADTQYF
size: few; V: TRBV29-1; D: -; J: TRBJ2-5; DNA: TGCAGCGCCGGAAACCGAGAGACCCAGTACTTC; CDR3: CSAGNRETQYF
size: many; V: TRBV19; D: -; J: TRBJ1-5; DNA: TGTGCCACCGCGGGTGGATACGGGAATCAGCCCCAGCATTTT; CDR3: CATAGGYGNQPQHF
size: many; V: TRBV20-1; D: TRBD2; J: TRBJ2-5; DNA: TGCAGTGCCCTTGGGACTAGCGCGGAGACCCAGTACTTC; CDR3: CSALGTSAETQYF
size: many; V: TRBV28; D: -; J: TRBJ1-5; DNA: TGTGCCAGCAGTTTAAGTGGAGGGCCAGGGGCAAAGAATCAGCCCCAGCATTTT; CDR3: CASSLSGGPGAKNQPQHF
size: -; V: TRBV3-1; D: -; J: TRBJ2-2; DNA: TGTGCCAGCAGCCAAGTTTTCGGGACTGTGAACACCGGGGAGCTGTTTTTT; CDR3: CASSQVFGTVNTGELFF
size: few; V: TRBV7-6; D: -; J: TRBJ1-5; DNA: TGTGCCAGCAGCCAAAACAGGGATCAGCCCCAGCATTTT; CDR3: CASSQNRDQPQHF
size: -; V: TRBV9; D: TRBD1; J: TRBJ2-7; DNA: TGTGCCAGCAGCGTAGGTTTGACAGGGGGACCCTACGAGCAGTACTTC; CDR3: CASSVGLTGGPYEQYF
size: -; V: TRBV20-1; D: -; J: TRBJ2-3; DNA: TGCAGTGCTAGTACGGGGGCCACAGATACGCAGTATTTT; CDR3: CSASTGATDTQYF
size: many; V: TRBV29-1; D: -; J: TRBJ2-1; DNA: TGCAGCGTTTCAACTAGCACAAATGAGCAGTTCTTC; CDR3: CSVSTSTNEQFF
size: many; V: TRBV19; D: -; J: TRBJ1-4; DNA: TGTGCCAGTAAACAGACAACTAATGAAAAACTGTTTTTT; CDR3: CASKQTTNEKLFF
size: -; V: TRBV29-1; D: TRBD2; J: TRBJ2-1; DNA: TGCAGCGGGAAGAAGCGGGGCAACAATGAGCAGTTCTTC; CDR3: CSGKKRGNNEQFF
size: few; V: TRBV20-1; D: -; J: TRBJ1-1; DNA: TGCAGTGCTAGAGTTGGGGCCTTCCCGGAAGCTTTCTTT; CDR3: CSARVGAFPEAFF
size: few; V: TRBV10-3; D: -; J: TRBJ2-7; DNA: TGTGCCATCAGTGGTCAGGCCTACGAGCAGTACTTC; CDR3: CAISGQAYEQYF
size: many; V: TRBV20-1; D: -; J: TRBJ2-1; DNA: TGCAGTGCTAGGTGGACCGGGAGCTCCTACAATGAGCAGTTCTTC; CDR3: CSARWTGSSYNEQFF
size: -; V: TRBV20-1; D: TRBD1; J: TRBJ2-7; DNA: TGCAGTGCTAGAGATGACAGGGACGAACAGTACTTC; CDR3: CSARDDRDEQYF
size: -; V: TRBV29-1; D: -; J: TRBJ1-2; DNA: TGCAGCGTTGGTCGCAGTAACTATGGCTACACCTTC; CDR3: CSVGRSNYGYTF
size: many; V: TRBV18; D: -; J: TRBJ1-1; DNA: TGTGCCAGCTCACCAAGTCCCCCAGGAGGCACTGAAGCTTTCTTT; CDR3: CASSPSPPGGTEAFF
size: few; V: TRBV7-9; D: -; J: TRBJ2-3; DNA: TGTGCCAGCAGCGCCACGGACAGTTCAGATACGCAGTATTTT; CDR3: CASSATDSSDTQYF
size: many; V: TRBV29-1; D: -; J: TRBJ2-5; DNA: TGCAGCGCAAACGTCCGGGACGGAGGAGAGACCCAGTACTTC; CDR3: CSANVRDGGETQYF
size: -; V: TRBV12-3/TRBV12-4; D: -; J: TRBJ2-2; DNA: TGTGCCAGCAGTTTATTGGGGGGATACACCGGGGAGCTGTTTTTT; CDR3: CASSLLGGYTGELFF
size: -; V: TRBV7-9; D: TRBD1; J: TRBJ1-4; DNA: TGTGCCAGCAGCCCCCGACAGGGAGGAAGTGAAAAACTGTTTTTT; CDR3: CASSPRQGGSEKLFF
size: few; V: TRBV29-1; D: -; J: TRBJ2-3; DNA: TGCAGCGTGTTGACTGTGAGGGGCACAGATACGCAGTATTTT; CDR3: CSVLTVRGTDTQYF